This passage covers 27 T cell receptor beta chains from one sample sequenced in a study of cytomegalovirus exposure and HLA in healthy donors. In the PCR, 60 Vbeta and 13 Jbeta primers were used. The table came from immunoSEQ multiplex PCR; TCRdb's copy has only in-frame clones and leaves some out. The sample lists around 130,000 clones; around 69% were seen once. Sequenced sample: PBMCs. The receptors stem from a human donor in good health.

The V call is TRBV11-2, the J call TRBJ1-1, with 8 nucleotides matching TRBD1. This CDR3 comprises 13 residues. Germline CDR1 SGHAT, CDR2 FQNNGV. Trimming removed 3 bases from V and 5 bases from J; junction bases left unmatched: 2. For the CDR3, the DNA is TGTGCCAGCAGCTTTGACAGGGGAACTGAAGCTTTCTTT. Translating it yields CASSFDRGTEAFF.

Written as DNA, the CDR3 is TGTGCCATCGGGGGGAGCTCCTACAATGAGCAGTTCTTC. Protein sequence: CAIGGSSYNEQFF. The chain uses TRBV10-3 and TRBJ2-1; D is possibly TRBD2 (6 bases). The length of the CDR3 is 13 residues. Germline assignment: CDR1 ENHRY and CDR2 SYGVKD. V gave up 8 bases and J gave up 0 bases, with 8 bases separating them.

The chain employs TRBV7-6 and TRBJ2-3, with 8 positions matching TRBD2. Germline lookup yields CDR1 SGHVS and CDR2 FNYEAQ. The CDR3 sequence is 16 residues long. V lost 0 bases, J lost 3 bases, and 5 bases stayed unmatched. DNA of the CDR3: TGTGCCAGCAGCTTAGCGACTAGCGCGACGACAGATACGCAGTATTTT. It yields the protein CASSLATSATTDTQYF. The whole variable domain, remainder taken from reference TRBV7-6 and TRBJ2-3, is GAGVSQSPRYKVTKRGQDVALRCDPISGHVSLYWYRQALGQGPEFLTYFNYEAQQDKSGLPNDRFSAERPEGSISTLTIQRTEQRDSAMYRCASSLATSATTDTQYFGPGTRLTVL.

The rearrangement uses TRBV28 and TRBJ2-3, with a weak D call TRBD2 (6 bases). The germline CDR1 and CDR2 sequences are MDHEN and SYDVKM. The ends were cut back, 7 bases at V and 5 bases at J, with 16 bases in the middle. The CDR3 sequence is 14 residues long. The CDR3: CASNGGAKEDTQYF. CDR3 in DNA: TGTGCCAGCAACGGGGGAGCTAAAGAAGATACGCAGTATTTT.

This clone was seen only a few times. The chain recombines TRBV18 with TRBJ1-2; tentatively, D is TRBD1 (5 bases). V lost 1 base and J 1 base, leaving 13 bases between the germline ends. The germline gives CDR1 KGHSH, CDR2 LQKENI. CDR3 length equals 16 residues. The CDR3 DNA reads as TGTGCCAGCTCACCACGGTCGGGCAGGGATAACTATGGCTACACCTTC. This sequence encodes CASSPRSGRDNYGYTF.

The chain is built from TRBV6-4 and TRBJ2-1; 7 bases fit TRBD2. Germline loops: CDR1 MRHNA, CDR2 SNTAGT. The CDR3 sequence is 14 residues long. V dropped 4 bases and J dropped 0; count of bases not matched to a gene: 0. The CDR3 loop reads CASSAGGSYNEQFF. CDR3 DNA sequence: TGTGCCAGCAGTGCGGGAGGCTCCTACAATGAGCAGTTCTTC.

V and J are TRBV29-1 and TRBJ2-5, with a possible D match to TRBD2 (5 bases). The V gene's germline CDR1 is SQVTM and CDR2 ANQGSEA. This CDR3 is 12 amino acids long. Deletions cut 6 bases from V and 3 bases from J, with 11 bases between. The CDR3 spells CSVLLVKETQYF. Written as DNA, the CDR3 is TGCAGCGTCTTACTAGTCAAAGAGACCCAGTACTTC.

CDR3 in amino acids: CASSEGLAGTFLEQYF. In nucleotides, the CDR3 is TGTGCCAGCAGTGAAGGGCTAGCGGGAACATTCCTCGAGCAGTACTTC. V gene TRBV2 combines with J gene TRBJ2-7, with 9 bases matching TRBD2. V shed 1 base, J shed 6 bases, and the junction held 10 bases outside the gene matches. The CDR3 sequence is 16 residues long. The germline V gene has CDR1 SNHLY and CDR2 FYNNEI.

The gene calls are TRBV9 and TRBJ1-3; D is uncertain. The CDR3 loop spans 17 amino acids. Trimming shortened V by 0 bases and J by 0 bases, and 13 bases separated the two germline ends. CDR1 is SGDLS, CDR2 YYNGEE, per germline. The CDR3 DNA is TGTGCCAGCAGCGTAGCTCCCCAGGTCCTCTCTGGAAACACCATATATTTT. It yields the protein CASSVAPQVLSGNTIYF.

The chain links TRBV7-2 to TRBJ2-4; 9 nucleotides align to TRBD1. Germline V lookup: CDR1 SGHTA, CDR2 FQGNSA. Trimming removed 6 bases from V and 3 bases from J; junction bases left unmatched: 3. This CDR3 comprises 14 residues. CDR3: CASSSGQGKNIQYF. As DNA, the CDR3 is TGTGCCAGCAGTTCGGGACAGGGCAAAAACATTCAGTACTTC.

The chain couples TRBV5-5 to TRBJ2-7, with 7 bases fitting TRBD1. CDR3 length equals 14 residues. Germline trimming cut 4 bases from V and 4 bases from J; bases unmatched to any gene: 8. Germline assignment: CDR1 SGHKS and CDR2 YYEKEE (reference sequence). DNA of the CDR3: TGTGCCAGCAGCCCCTGGGGACAGCCATACGAGCAGTACTTC. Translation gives CASSPWGQPYEQYF.

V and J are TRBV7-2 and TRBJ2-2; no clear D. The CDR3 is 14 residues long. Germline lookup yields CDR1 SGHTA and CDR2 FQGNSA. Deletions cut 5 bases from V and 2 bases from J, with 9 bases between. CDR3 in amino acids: CASSREPNTGELFF. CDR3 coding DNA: TGTGCCAGCAGCCGAGAGCCAAACACCGGGGAGCTGTTTTTT.

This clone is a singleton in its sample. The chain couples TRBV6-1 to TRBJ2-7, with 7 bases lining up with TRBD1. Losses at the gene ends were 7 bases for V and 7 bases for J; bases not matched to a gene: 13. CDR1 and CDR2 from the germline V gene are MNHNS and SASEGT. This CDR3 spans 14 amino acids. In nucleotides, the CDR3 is TGTGCCAGCAACGAGCTACAGGGGACGGGGGAGCAGTACTTC. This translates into CASNELQGTGEQYF.

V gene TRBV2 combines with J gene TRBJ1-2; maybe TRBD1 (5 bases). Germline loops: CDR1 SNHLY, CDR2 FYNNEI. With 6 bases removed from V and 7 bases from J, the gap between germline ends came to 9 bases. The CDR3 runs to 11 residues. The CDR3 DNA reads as TGTGCCAGCAGCGGGGGTCTTGGCTACACCTTC. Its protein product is CASSGGLGYTF.

The CDR3 DNA reads TGTGCCAGCAGCCAAGACGGGGCGGGACAGGGGGGCGAGCAGTACTTC. Its protein product is CASSQDGAGQGGEQYF. J is TRBJ2-7 and V is TRBV4-2; 11 bases map to TRBD1. This CDR3 has 16 residues. After removal of 0 bases from V and 6 bases from J, the junction contained 7 bases not matched to a gene. The germline V gene encodes CDR1 LGHNA and CDR2 YNFKEQ.

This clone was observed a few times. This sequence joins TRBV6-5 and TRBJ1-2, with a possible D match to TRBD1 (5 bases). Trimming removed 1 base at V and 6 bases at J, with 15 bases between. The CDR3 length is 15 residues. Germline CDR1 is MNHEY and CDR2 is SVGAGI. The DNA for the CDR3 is TGTGCCAGCAGTTACTTAGGACCGGGAGGGGATGGCTACACCTTC. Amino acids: CASSYLGPGGDGYTF.

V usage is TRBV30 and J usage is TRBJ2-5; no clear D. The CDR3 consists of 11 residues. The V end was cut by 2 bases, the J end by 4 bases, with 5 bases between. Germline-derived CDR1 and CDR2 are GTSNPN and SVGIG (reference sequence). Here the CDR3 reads CAWSTGETQYF. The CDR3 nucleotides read TGTGCCTGGAGTACGGGAGAGACCCAGTACTTC.

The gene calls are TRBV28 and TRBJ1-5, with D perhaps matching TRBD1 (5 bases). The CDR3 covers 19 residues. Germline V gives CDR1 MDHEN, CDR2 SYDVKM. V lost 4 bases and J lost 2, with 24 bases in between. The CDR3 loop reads CASSSMGGLRGGGNQPQHF. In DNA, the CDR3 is TGTGCCAGCAGTTCCATGGGTGGGTTAAGGGGAGGGGGCAATCAGCCCCAGCATTTT.

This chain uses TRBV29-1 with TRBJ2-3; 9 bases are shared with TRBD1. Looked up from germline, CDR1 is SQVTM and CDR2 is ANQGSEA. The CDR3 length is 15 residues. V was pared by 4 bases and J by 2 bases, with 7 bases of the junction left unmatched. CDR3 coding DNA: TGCAGCGTTGGGATCAGGACAGGGGTCACAGATACGCAGTATTTT. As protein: CSVGIRTGVTDTQYF.

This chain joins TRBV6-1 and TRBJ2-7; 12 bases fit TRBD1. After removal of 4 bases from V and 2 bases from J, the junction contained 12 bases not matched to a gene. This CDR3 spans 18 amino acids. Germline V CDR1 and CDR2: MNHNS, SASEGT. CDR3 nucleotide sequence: TGTGCCAGCAGTGGGTCCGGGACAGGGGGCCGTCTCGCCTACGAGCAGTACTTC. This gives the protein CASSGSGTGGRLAYEQYF.

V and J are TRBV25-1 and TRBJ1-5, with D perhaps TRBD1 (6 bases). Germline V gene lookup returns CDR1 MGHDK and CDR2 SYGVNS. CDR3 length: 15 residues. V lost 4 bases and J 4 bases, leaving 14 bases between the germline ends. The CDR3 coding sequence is TGTGCCAGCAGTGGGACAGAATCAAGGAATCAGCCCCAGCATTTT. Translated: CASSGTESRNQPQHF.

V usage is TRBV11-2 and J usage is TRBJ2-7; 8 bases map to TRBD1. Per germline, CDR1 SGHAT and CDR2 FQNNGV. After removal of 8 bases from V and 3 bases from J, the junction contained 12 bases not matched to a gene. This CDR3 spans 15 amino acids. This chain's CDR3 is CASQGAGGVGYEQYF. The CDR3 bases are TGTGCCAGCCAGGGGGCGGGTGGGGTGGGCTACGAGCAGTACTTC.

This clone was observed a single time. The CDR3 coding sequence is TGTGCCAGCAGCCCCGGGGGGGCTCAGAACACCGGGGAGCTGTTTTTT. This translates into CASSPGGAQNTGELFF. This sequence joins TRBV5-4 and TRBJ2-2; 8 bases are a match to TRBD2. There are 16 residues in the CDR3. V shed 4 bases and J 1 base; nucleotides not matched to a gene: 6. Germline assignment: CDR1 SGHNT and CDR2 YYREEE (reference sequence).

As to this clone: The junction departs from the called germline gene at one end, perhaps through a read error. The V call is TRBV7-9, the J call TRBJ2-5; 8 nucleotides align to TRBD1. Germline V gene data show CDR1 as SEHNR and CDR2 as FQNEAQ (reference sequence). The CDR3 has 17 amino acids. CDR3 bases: TGTTCCAGCAGCTTAGTCGTTGCGACAGGGGTTGTGGAGACCCAGTACTTC. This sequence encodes CSSSLVVATGVVETQYF.

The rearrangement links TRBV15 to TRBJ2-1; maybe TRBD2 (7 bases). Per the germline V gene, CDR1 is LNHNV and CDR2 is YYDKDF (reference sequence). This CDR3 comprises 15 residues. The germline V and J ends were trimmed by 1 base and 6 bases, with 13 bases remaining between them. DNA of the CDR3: TGTGCCACCAGCAGAGTTTTGGGGGGGCCCAATGAGCAGTTCTTC. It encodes CATSRVLGGPNEQFF. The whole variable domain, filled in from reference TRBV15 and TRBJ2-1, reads DAMVIQNPRYQVTQFGKPVTLSCSQTLNHNVMYWYQQKSSQAPKLLFHYYDKDFNNEADTPDNFQSRRPNTSFCFLDIRSPGLGDTAMYLCATSRVLGGPNEQFFGPGTRLTVL.

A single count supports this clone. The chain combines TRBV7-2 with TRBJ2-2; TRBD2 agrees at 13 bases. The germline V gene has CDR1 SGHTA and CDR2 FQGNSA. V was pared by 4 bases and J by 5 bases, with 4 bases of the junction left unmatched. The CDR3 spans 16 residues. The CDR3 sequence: CASSSWTSGGTGELFF. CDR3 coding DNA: TGTGCCAGCAGCTCTTGGACTAGCGGGGGAACCGGGGAGCTGTTTTTT.

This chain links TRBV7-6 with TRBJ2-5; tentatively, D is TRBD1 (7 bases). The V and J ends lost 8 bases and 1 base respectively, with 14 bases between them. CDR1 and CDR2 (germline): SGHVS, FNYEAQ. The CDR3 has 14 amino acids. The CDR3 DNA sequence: TGTGCCAGCCGTCCAGGGGGAGGCCAAGAGACCCAGTACTTC. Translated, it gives CASRPGGGQETQYF.